This T cell receptor beta chain was sequenced for a study of blood T cell repertoires in COVID-19. Study-level background: There were acute and convalescent COVID-19 samples, and they came from the United States, Italy and Spain. T cells, B-cell-depleted T cells, or PBMCs supplied cDNA or gDNA.

Per the study methods: Estimated nucleated cell counts came from reference gene primer amplification. Produced via immunoSEQ multiplex PCR; TCRdb's table is partial and in-frame only. From that table come the V and J calls and clone size; the DNA was used to work out D and trimming. The profile covers 250,000 to 300,000 clones, with about 82% appearing a single time and 4.5% to 6% taken by the ten largest. The CDR3 is 16 residues long. The germline CDR1 and CDR2 sequences are KGHSH and LQKENI. The V and J ends lost 1 base and 3 bases respectively, with 14 bases between them. Sequencing used peripheral blood. This chain links TRBV18 with TRBJ2-3; the D gene is possibly TRBD1 (5 bases). This clonotype was obtained from a man in his fifties or sixties with active or convalescent COVID-19. The DNA of the CDR3 is TGTGCCAGCTCACCACGGCAGGGTGCGTTGACAGATACGCAGTATTTT. This codes for CASSPRQGALTDTQYF.